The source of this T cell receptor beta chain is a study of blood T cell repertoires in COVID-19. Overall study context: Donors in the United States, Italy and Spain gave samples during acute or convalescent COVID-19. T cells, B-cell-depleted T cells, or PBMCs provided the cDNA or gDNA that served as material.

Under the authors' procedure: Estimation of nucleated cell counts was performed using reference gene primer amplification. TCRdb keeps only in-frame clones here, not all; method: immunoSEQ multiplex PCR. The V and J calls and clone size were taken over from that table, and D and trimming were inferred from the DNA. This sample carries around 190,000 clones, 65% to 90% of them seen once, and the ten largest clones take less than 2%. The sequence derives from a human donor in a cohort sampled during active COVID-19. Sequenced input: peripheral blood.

CDR3: CASSVEWPDTQYF. The CDR3 DNA reads as TGTGCCAGCAGCGTAGAATGGCCAGATACGCAGTATTTT. The chain couples TRBV9 to TRBJ2-3; D call uncertain. The germline V and J ends were trimmed by 0 bases and 4 bases, with 6 bases remaining between them. CDR1 is SGDLS, CDR2 YYNGEE, per germline. The CDR3 runs 13 residues.